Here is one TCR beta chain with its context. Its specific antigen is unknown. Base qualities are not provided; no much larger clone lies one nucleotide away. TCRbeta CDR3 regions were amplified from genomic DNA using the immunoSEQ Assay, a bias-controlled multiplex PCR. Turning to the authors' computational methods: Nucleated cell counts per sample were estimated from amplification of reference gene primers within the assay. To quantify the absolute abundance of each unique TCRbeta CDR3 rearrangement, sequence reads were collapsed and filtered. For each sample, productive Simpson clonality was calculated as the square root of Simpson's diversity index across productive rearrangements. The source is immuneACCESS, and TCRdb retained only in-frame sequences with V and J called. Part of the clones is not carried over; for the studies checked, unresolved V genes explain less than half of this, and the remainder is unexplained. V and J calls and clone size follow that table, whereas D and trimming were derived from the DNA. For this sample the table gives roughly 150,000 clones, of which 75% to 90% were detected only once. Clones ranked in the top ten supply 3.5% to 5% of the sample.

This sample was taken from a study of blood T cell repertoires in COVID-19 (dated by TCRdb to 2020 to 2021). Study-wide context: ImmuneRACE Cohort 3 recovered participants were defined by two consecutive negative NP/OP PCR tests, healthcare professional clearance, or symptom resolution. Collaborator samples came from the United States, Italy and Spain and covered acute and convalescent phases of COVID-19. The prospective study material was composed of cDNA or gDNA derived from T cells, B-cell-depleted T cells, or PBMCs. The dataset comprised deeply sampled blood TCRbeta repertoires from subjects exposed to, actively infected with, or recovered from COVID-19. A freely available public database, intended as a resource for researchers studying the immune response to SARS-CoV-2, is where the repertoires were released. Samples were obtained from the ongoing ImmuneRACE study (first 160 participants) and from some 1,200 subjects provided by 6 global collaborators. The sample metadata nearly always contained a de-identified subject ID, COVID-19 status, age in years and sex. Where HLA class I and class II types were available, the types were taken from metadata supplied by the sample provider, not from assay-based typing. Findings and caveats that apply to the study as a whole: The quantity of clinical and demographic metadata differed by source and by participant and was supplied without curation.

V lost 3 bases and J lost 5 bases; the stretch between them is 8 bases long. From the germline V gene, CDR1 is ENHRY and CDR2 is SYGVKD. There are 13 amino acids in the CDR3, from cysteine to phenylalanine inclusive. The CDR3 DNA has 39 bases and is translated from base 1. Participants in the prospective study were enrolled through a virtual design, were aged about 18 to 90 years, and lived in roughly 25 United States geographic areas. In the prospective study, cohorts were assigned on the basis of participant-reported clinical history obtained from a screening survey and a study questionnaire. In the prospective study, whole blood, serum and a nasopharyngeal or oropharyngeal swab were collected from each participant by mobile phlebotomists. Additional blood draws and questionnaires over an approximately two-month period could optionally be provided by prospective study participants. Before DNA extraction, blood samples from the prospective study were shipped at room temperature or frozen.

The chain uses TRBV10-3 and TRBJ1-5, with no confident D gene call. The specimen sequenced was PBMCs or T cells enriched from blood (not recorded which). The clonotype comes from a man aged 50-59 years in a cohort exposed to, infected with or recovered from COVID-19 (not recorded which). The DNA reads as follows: TGTGCCATCAGTGAAAGACGGGATCAGCCCCAGCATTTT. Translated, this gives CAISERRDQPQHF.